The next 9 T cell receptor beta chains were all read from a single sample in a study of T cell responses to AZD1222 COVID-19 vaccine. The method was immunoSEQ multiplex PCR; TCRdb's version includes in-frame clones alone and lacks a portion of them. The sample carries some 140,000 clones, approximately 90% recorded once. The sequencing here drew on peripheral blood, taken on day 0 of AZD1222 vaccination. The receptor set was obtained from an adult in good health.

CDR3 loop: CASSLAEGGSGPSYEQYF. The CDR3 nucleotides are TGCGCCAGCAGCTTGGCCGAGGGAGGTAGCGGGCCCTCCTACGAGCAGTACTTC. This chain links TRBV5-1 with TRBJ2-7, with TRBD2 matching 7 bases. Germline-derived CDR1 and CDR2 are SGHRS and YFSETQ. The CDR3 has 18 residues. Trimming removed 0 bases from V and 0 bases from J; junction bases left unmatched: 12. Combining the CDR3 with reference TRBV5-1 and TRBJ2-7 gives the whole variable domain KAGVTQTPRYLIKTRGQQVTLSCSPISGHRSVSWYQQTPGQGLQFLFEYFSETQRNKGNFPGRFSGRQFSNSRSEMNVSTLELGDSALYLCASSLAEGGSGPSYEQYFGPGTRLTVT.

This sequence joins TRBV27 and TRBJ2-4; D may correspond to TRBD1 or TRBD2 (7 bases each). The CDR3 totals 14 residues. V was clipped by 3 bases and J by 7 bases, with 13 bases between them. Germline CDR1 and CDR2: MNHEY and SMNVEV (reference sequence). As DNA, the CDR3 is TGTGCCAGCAGTTTGTTTCAGGGGGGGAACATTCAGTACTTC. This translates into CASSLFQGGNIQYF.

V gene TRBV28 combines with J gene TRBJ2-3, with D perhaps being TRBD1 or TRBD2 (5 bases each). CDR3 length equals 13 residues. V gave up 8 bases and J gave up 1 base, with 10 bases separating them. Germline V gives CDR1 MDHEN, CDR2 SYDVKM. The CDR3 loop is CASRRDGTDTQYF. The CDR3 region has the DNA TGTGCCAGCCGCCGGGACGGCACAGATACGCAGTATTTT.

J is TRBJ2-5 and V is TRBV3-1 (or the pseudogene TRBV3-2); unclear D gene. The germline gives CDR1 LGHDT, CDR2 YNNKEL (reference sequence). There are 12 residues in the CDR3. V was trimmed by 3 bases and J by 5 bases, leaving 7 bases between them. CDR3 nucleotide sequence: TGTGCCAGCAGCCATAGGGTGGAGACCCAGTACTTC. As protein: CASSHRVETQYF.

The V call is TRBV12-5, the J call TRBJ2-2; D remains ambiguous. The CDR3 is made up of 10 amino acids. With 7 bases removed from V and 6 bases from J, the gap between germline ends came to 3 bases. Germline V gene lookup returns CDR1 LGHNT and CDR2 FRNRAP. CDR3 bases: TGTGCTAGTGCAGCCGGGGAGCTGTTTTTT. Protein sequence: CASAAGELFF.

The genes are TRBV9 and TRBJ1-1, with D possibly TRBD1 on 5 matching bases. Per germline, CDR1 SGDLS and CDR2 YYNGEE. V shed 3 bases and J shed 5 bases, with 14 bases lying between them. This CDR3 has 14 residues. The DNA for the CDR3 is TGTGCCAGCAGCGAGGGGACCCTCGGGACTGAAGCTTTCTTT. This encodes CASSEGTLGTEAFF.

This chain joins TRBV30 and TRBJ1-3; D unresolved. The CDR3 sequence is 14 residues long. Trimming shortened V by 1 base and J by 8 bases, and 15 bases separated the two germline ends. Germline loops: CDR1 GTSNPN, CDR2 SVGIG (reference sequence). As DNA, the CDR3 is TGTGCCTGGAGTGACCCTCATTCAAGCTACACCATATATTTT. This sequence encodes CAWSDPHSSYTIYF. The whole variable domain, filled in from reference TRBV30 and TRBJ1-3, reads SQTIHQWPATLVQPVGSPLSLECTVEGTSNPNLYWYRQAAGRGLQLLFYSVGIGQISSEVPQNLSASRPQDRQFILSSKKLLLSDSGFYLCAWSDPHSSYTIYFGEGSWLTVV.

The CDR3 nucleotides are TGTGCCAGCAGCGTAGAAGGGACAGCAACTAATTCACCCCTCCACTTT. It is translated as CASSVEGTATNSPLHF. The chain has TRBV9 and TRBJ1-6; 7 bases match TRBD1. The CDR3 is made up of 16 amino acids. The germline gives CDR1 SGDLS, CDR2 YYNGEE. The V segment lost 0 bases and the J segment 6 bases; nucleotides outside the gene matches: 6.

This chain links TRBV9 with TRBJ2-1, with D tentatively TRBD2 (5 bases). The germline V gene has CDR1 SGDLS and CDR2 YYNGEE. Between the trimmed V and J ends, which lost 3 bases and 0 bases, there was a span of 16 bases. The CDR3 contains 17 residues. Here the CDR3 reads CASSGRFGGLSYNEQFF. CDR3 coding DNA: TGTGCCAGCAGCGGGCGGTTCGGAGGTCTCTCCTACAATGAGCAGTTCTTC. Drawing the rest from reference TRBV9 and TRBJ2-1, the complete variable domain is DSGVTQTPKHLITATGQRVTLRCSPRSGDLSVYWYQQSLDQGLQFLIQYYNGEERAKGNILERFSAQQFPDLHSELNLSSLELGDSALYFCASSGRFGGLSYNEQFFGPGTRLTVL.